This T cell receptor beta chain is drawn from a study of T-cell memory formation after mild COVID-19. Findings and caveats of the study: CM and EM subsets held most contracting CD4+ clones; EMRA held CD8+ ones.

This CDR3 is built from 15 residues. TCRdb called the 5' RACE reads again in MiXCR, with one record for every CDR3 protein. The profile shows approximately 400,000 distinct CDR3 sequences, 24% of them singletons. About this clonotype: The antigen is unknown.

The chain has TRBV21-1 and TRBJ1-5; the DNA was not used to check the table's D call, TRBD1. TRBV21-1 is shown as a pseudogene. Sequenced: PBMCs or a T cell subset sorted from them (not recorded which). The receptor's source is an adult woman who had mild COVID-19 (a few samples of this study predate the infection). Cell type and time point are not known. The CDR3 loop is CASSSCGTGDQPQHF. CDR3 in DNA: TGTGCCAGCAGCAGCTGCGGGACAGGGGACCAGCCCCAGCATTTT.